This T cell receptor beta chain was observed in a study of OX40 agonist ivuxolimab in advanced cancers. Looking at the study overall: Patients in dose escalation had liver, melanoma, kidney or head and neck cancers.

J lost 2 bases, V lost 0 bases, and 5 bases had no gene match. CDR1 and CDR2 from the germline V gene are SGHRS and YFSETQ. This CDR3 is built from 16 residues. TCRdb's table, derived via immunoSEQ multiplex PCR, lists solely in-frame clones and lacks some. This sample has approximately 49,000 clones, with about 88% found just once. The TCR comes from an adult with an advanced solid tumor such as melanoma, head and neck, liver or kidney cancer. The material sequenced was CD4+ or CD8+ T cells sorted from blood, taken in a trial of the OX40 agonist ivuxolimab. This chain links TRBV5-1 with TRBJ2-7; 10 nucleotides line up with TRBD2. CDR3 bases: TGCGCCAGCAGCTTGGCAGAACTAGCGGGGACCTACGAGCAGTACTTC. It is translated as CASSLAELAGTYEQYF.